This T cell receptor (beta chain) emerged from a study of blood T cells in healthy people across ages. A sample-barcoded 5' primer and a J-beta primer mix were used in a second PCR of roughly 7 to 12 cycles. Unique molecular identifiers of 12 random nucleotides labeled each cDNA. TCRdb fed the 5' RACE reads into MiXCR, producing one record per CDR3 protein. In the table there are approximately 770,000 distinct CDR3 sequences, roughly 60% of which are singletons. The germline V gene encodes CDR1 LGHDT and CDR2 YNNKEL (reference sequence). V was shortened by 6 bases and J by 7 bases, with 19 bases between the two germline ends. The length of the CDR3 is 15 residues. Each of the donors had approximately 10 milliliters of peripheral blood drawn into EDTA-treated Vacutainer tubes. There were at least 5.5 micrograms of total RNA extracted from every sample.

This TCR derives from a man in his thirties or forties in good health. The sequenced sample consisted of blood. The chain employs TRBV3-1 and TRBJ1-5; tentative D call: TRBD1 (5 bases). CDR3 coding DNA: TGTGCCAGCAGACGGGGCGGTTCAACCGAGCAGCCCCAGCATTTT. Protein sequence: CASRRGGSTEQPQHF.